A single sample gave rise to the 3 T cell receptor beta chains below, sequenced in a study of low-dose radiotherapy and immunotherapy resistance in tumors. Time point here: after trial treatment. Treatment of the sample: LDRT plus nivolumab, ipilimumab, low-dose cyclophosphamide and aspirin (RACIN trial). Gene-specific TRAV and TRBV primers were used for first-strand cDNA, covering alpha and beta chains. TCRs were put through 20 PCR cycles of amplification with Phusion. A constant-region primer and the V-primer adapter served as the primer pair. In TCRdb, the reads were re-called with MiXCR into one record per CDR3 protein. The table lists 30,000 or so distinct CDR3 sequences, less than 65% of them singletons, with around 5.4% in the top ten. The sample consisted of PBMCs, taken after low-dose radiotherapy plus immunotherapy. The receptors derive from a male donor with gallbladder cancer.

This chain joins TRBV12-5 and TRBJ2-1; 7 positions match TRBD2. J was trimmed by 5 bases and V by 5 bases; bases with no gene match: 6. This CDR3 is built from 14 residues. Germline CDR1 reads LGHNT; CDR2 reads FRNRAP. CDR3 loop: CASGTGGSNNEQFF. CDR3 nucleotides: TGTGCTAGTGGTACCGGGGGGAGTAACAATGAGCAGTTCTTC.

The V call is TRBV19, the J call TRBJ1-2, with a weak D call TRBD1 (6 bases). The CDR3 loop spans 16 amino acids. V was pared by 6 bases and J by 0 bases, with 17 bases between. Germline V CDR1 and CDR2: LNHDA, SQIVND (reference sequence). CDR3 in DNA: TGTGCCAGTAGCATCGGGGGCAGATCGTCTAACTATGGCTACACCTTC. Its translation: CASSIGGRSSNYGYTF.

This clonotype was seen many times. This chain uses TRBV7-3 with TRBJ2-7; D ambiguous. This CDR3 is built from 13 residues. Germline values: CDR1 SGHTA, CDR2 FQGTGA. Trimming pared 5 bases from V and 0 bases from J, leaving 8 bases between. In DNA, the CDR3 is TGTGCCAGCAGCCCCCCCAGCTCCTACGAGCAGTACTTC. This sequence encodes CASSPPSSYEQYF.